This paragraph reports one TCR beta chain. Antigen: not known. This CDR3 contains 13 residues. In germline, CDR1 is MDHEN, CDR2 SYDVKM. V was clipped by 6 bases and J by 3 bases, with 12 bases between them. These data come from a study of identical twins. Notes on the study in general: Cord blood beta clonotypes present at high abundance carried fewer insertions; no such pattern appeared in memory repertoires. Out-of-frame alpha sequences shared between twins exhibited an excess of low generation probability.

Using its own MiXCR run on the 5' RACE reads, TCRdb lists one record per CDR3 protein. Of about 480,000 distinct CDR3 sequences listed, 12% to 15% are singletons. Every one of the donors was a healthy Caucasian. These data also formed part of another study, on yellow fever vaccine responses in identical twins.

V is TRBV28 and J is TRBJ2-7, with D perhaps matching TRBD1 or TRBD2 (6 bases each). The sequenced material came from CD4+ T cells sorted from blood. The source is a young woman in good health. CDR3 residues: CASSGGSIYEQYF. The CDR3 DNA reads as TGTGCCAGCAGCGGGGGCAGTATCTACGAGCAGTACTTC.